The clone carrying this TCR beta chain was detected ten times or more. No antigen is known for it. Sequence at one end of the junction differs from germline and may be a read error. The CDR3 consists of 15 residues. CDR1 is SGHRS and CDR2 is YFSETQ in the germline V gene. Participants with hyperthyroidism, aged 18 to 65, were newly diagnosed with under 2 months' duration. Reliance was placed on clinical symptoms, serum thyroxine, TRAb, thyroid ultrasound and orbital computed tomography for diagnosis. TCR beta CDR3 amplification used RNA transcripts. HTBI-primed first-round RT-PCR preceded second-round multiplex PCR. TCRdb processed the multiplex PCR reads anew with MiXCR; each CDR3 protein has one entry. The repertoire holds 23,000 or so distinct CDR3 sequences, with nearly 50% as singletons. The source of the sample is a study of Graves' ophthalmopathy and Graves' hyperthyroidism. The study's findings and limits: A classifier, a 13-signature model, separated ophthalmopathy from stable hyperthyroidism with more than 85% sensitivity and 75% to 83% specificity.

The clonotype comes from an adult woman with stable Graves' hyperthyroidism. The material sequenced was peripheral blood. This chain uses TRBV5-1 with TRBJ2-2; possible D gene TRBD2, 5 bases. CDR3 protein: CASNLAGEGTGELFF. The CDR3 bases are TGCGCCAGCAACTTGGCCGGTGAGGGAACCGGGGAGCTGTTTTTT.